The clone carrying this T cell receptor (beta chain) occurred many times. The antigen is undetermined. This CDR3 comprises 15 residues. From germline, CDR1 is MNHEY and CDR2 SVGEGT. Trimming shortened V by 9 bases and J by 7 bases, and 19 bases separated the two germline ends. The data belong to a study of CD8+CD57+ T cells in acquired aplastic anemia. Study findings and constraints: Patients and healthy controls showed no significant CD8+ Simpson's diversity difference. Roughly 30 CD8+ CDR3 sequences occurred in both the patients and the controls.

Genomic DNA was employed as the template in profiling TCR beta VDJ and CDR3. MiXCR, run by TCRdb on the reads, gives a single entry per CDR3 protein. The sample holds over 200,000 distinct CDR3 sequences, around 60% seen once. Material for sequencing was sorted CD4+, CD8+, or CD8+CD57+ T cells (not recorded which) from PBMCs. The receptor's source is a human donor in good health. The chain couples TRBV6-2 or TRBV6-3 to TRBJ1-6; a possible D gene is TRBD1 (5 bases). The CDR3 nucleotides read TGTGCCAGTCTGGGAGAGACAGAGTTCAATTCACCCCTCCACTTT. It translates to CASLGETEFNSPLHF.